A selection of T cell receptor beta chains follows, all from one sample in a study of T-cell memory formation after mild COVID-19. TCRdb redid the calling of the 5' RACE reads with MiXCR, one entry per CDR3 protein. The sample comprises under 300,000 distinct CDR3 sequences, around 17% of which are singletons, and 20% to 25% rests with the top ten. Specimen: PBMCs or a T cell subset sorted from them (not recorded which). Receptors originate from a man aged 18 to 30 who had mild COVID-19 (a few samples of this study predate the infection). Cell type and time point are not known. CDR3s include the opening cysteine and the closing phenylalanine or tryptophan. A D gene is named only where the DNA matches it firmly. Size is omitted from some rows. Given values are once, few, many or a class for expanded clones.

j_gene: TRBJ2-3; abundance: few; d_gene: TRBD2; v_gene: TRBV6-5; CDR3aa: CASSYGLAADTQYF
j_gene: TRBJ2-1; abundance: -; d_gene: TRBD2; v_gene: TRBV6-2/TRBV6-3; CDR3aa: CASSPGLAREQFF
j_gene: TRBJ2-3; abundance: -; d_gene: -; v_gene: TRBV4-3; CDR3aa: CASSPFRGSGAADTQYF
j_gene: TRBJ1-5; abundance: few; d_gene: -; v_gene: TRBV7-9; CDR3aa: CASSLFTDGQPQHF
j_gene: TRBJ2-1; abundance: -; d_gene: -; v_gene: TRBV6-5; CDR3aa: CASTAGPSDEQFF
j_gene: TRBJ2-7; abundance: few; d_gene: -; v_gene: TRBV10-3; CDR3aa: CAIEDAYEQYF
j_gene: TRBJ2-3; abundance: many; d_gene: TRBD1; v_gene: TRBV7-6; CDR3aa: CASSSRTGAQGTDTQYF
j_gene: TRBJ2-3; abundance: -; d_gene: TRBD2; v_gene: TRBV7-6; CDR3aa: CASTLAGGTSTDTQYF
j_gene: TRBJ1-6; abundance: many; d_gene: -; v_gene: TRBV5-1; CDR3aa: CASSLGQNSPLHF
j_gene: TRBJ1-3; abundance: many; d_gene: -; v_gene: TRBV20-1; CDR3aa: CSARGDTDSGNTIYF
j_gene: TRBJ2-1; abundance: -; d_gene: TRBD2; v_gene: TRBV7-3; CDR3aa: CASSFKTSGPQFF
j_gene: TRBJ2-1; abundance: -; d_gene: TRBD2; v_gene: TRBV4-3; CDR3aa: CASSHASGGNNEQFF
j_gene: TRBJ2-5; abundance: few; d_gene: TRBD2; v_gene: TRBV6-5; CDR3aa: CASSYSVAGYQETQYF
j_gene: TRBJ1-1; abundance: -; d_gene: -; v_gene: TRBV12-3/TRBV12-4; CDR3aa: CASSSRGGSTEAFF
j_gene: TRBJ2-2; abundance: few; d_gene: -; v_gene: TRBV14; CDR3aa: CASSQVRGATGELFF
j_gene: TRBJ2-1; abundance: few; d_gene: -; v_gene: TRBV12-3/TRBV12-4; CDR3aa: CASGATEQFF
j_gene: TRBJ2-7; abundance: many; d_gene: -; v_gene: TRBV18; CDR3aa: CASSPPARTSYEQYF
j_gene: TRBJ1-6; abundance: -; d_gene: -; v_gene: TRBV5-1; CDR3aa: CASSLDDNSPLHF
j_gene: TRBJ2-1; abundance: few; d_gene: TRBD1; v_gene: TRBV7-8; CDR3aa: CASTEGQGEGNEQFF
j_gene: TRBJ2-3; abundance: few; d_gene: TRBD1; v_gene: TRBV20-1; CDR3aa: CSAPPPGQGRDTQYF
j_gene: TRBJ2-7; abundance: few; d_gene: -; v_gene: TRBV29-1; CDR3aa: CSVEDLDNYEQYF
j_gene: TRBJ2-2; abundance: -; d_gene: -; v_gene: TRBV11-2; CDR3aa: CASRRPGRKNTGELFF
j_gene: TRBJ2-5; abundance: few; d_gene: -; v_gene: TRBV10-1; CDR3aa: CASSDPTSFQETQYF
j_gene: TRBJ2-1; abundance: -; d_gene: -; v_gene: TRBV4-3; CDR3aa: CASSQDSAGATPEQFF
j_gene: TRBJ1-4; abundance: -; d_gene: -; v_gene: TRBV12-3/TRBV12-4; CDR3aa: CASSPRGQHEKLFF
j_gene: TRBJ2-7; abundance: few; d_gene: -; v_gene: TRBV7-9; CDR3aa: CASSLSRESYEQYF
j_gene: TRBJ2-5; abundance: many; d_gene: -; v_gene: TRBV12-3/TRBV12-4; CDR3aa: CASSIRGETQYF
j_gene: TRBJ2-5; abundance: -; d_gene: -; v_gene: TRBV6-6; CDR3aa: CASSFSLAQGQTQYF
j_gene: TRBJ1-4; abundance: few; d_gene: -; v_gene: TRBV20-1; CDR3aa: CSASVRGNEKLFF
j_gene: TRBJ1-2; abundance: few; d_gene: TRBD1; v_gene: TRBV4-1; CDR3aa: CASSQLGRDSYGYTF
j_gene: TRBJ2-3; abundance: few; d_gene: -; v_gene: TRBV6-5; CDR3aa: CASSYVTTDTQYF
j_gene: TRBJ1-2; abundance: -; d_gene: -; v_gene: TRBV10-3; CDR3aa: CAIWGLNGYTF
j_gene: TRBJ2-4; abundance: -; d_gene: -; v_gene: TRBV6-1; CDR3aa: CASSESPGTKNIQYF
j_gene: TRBJ2-1; abundance: few; d_gene: -; v_gene: TRBV20-1; CDR3aa: CSASPGQYNEQFF
j_gene: TRBJ2-3; abundance: few; d_gene: -; v_gene: TRBV7-2; CDR3aa: CASSVAPSTDTQYF
j_gene: TRBJ2-1; abundance: few; d_gene: TRBD2; v_gene: TRBV6-2/TRBV6-3; CDR3aa: CASSQAGGPHNEQFF
j_gene: TRBJ2-2; abundance: -; d_gene: TRBD2; v_gene: TRBV19; CDR3aa: CASTKGLAGGRVTGELFF
j_gene: TRBJ1-4; abundance: -; d_gene: -; v_gene: TRBV12-3/TRBV12-4; CDR3aa: CASSPGWTGGKLFF
j_gene: TRBJ1-5; abundance: -; d_gene: -; v_gene: TRBV7-8; CDR3aa: CASSAPEGNQPQHF
j_gene: TRBJ2-5; abundance: few; d_gene: -; v_gene: TRBV20-1; CDR3aa: CSAHGGLGETQYF
j_gene: TRBJ1-3; abundance: -; d_gene: TRBD1; v_gene: TRBV20-1; CDR3aa: CSARPTGSWGGNTIYF
j_gene: TRBJ2-1; abundance: -; d_gene: TRBD2; v_gene: TRBV2; CDR3aa: CASSELLAGSYNEQFF
j_gene: TRBJ1-1; abundance: -; d_gene: -; v_gene: TRBV5-1; CDR3aa: CASSQPGFDEAFF
j_gene: TRBJ2-3; abundance: few; d_gene: TRBD2; v_gene: TRBV9; CDR3aa: CASSVLAGGADTQYF
j_gene: TRBJ1-6; abundance: few; d_gene: -; v_gene: TRBV5-1; CDR3aa: CASSAGHGALHF
j_gene: TRBJ1-2; abundance: few; d_gene: -; v_gene: TRBV20-1; CDR3aa: CSAESIGYTF
j_gene: TRBJ2-5; abundance: few; d_gene: -; v_gene: TRBV29-1; CDR3aa: CSVEGQRNLKTQYF
j_gene: TRBJ2-7; abundance: -; d_gene: -; v_gene: TRBV20-1; CDR3aa: CSAREELLKQYF
j_gene: TRBJ1-2; abundance: -; d_gene: -; v_gene: TRBV6-5; CDR3aa: CASSYVPGVYNGYTF
j_gene: TRBJ1-2; abundance: many; d_gene: -; v_gene: TRBV12-3/TRBV12-4; CDR3aa: CASKADWLYGYTF
j_gene: TRBJ1-1; abundance: -; d_gene: -; v_gene: TRBV25-1; CDR3aa: CASREYGTEAFF
j_gene: TRBJ2-3; abundance: few; d_gene: TRBD2; v_gene: TRBV5-1; CDR3aa: CASSLRPSLAGTDTQYF
j_gene: TRBJ2-5; abundance: few; d_gene: -; v_gene: TRBV18; CDR3aa: CASSPGDYQETQYF